One sample yielded the 14 T cell receptor beta chains listed below, sequenced in a study of blood T cell repertoires in COVID-19. The method was immunoSEQ multiplex PCR; TCRdb's version includes in-frame clones alone and lacks a portion of them. The table lists 180,000 or so clones, about four fifths of them singletons. What was sequenced was peripheral blood. Receptor source: a woman aged 40 to 50 with COVID-19, enrolled during active disease.

The chain joins TRBV3-1 (or the pseudogene TRBV3-2) to TRBJ2-7; possibly TRBD2 for D (6 bases). The CDR3 sequence is 13 residues long. CDR1 LGHDT and CDR2 YNNKEL come from the germline V gene (reference sequence). V was trimmed by 4 bases and J by 3 bases, leaving 10 bases between them. The CDR3 protein is CASSRGLFYEQYF. DNA for the CDR3: TGTGCCAGCAGCCGGGGACTTTTCTACGAGCAGTACTTC.

This chain uses TRBV5-1 with TRBJ1-2; 7 nucleotides agree with TRBD1. J lost 2 bases, V lost 4 bases, and 5 bases had no gene match. The length of the CDR3 is 14 residues. CDR1 and CDR2 from the germline V gene are SGHRS and YFSETQ. The CDR3 region is CASSTGTVNYGYTF. In DNA, the CDR3 is TGCGCCAGCAGCACCGGGACAGTGAACTATGGCTACACCTTC.

The V gene is TRBV7-9, the J gene TRBJ1-3, with D unclear. Trimming removed 2 bases at V and 0 bases at J, with 11 bases between. This CDR3 contains 16 residues. CDR1 and CDR2 from the germline V gene are SEHNR and FQNEAQ (reference sequence). CDR3 in DNA: TGTGCCAGCAGCTTATCTCTAGGATCCTCTGGAAACACCATATATTTT. This codes for CASSLSLGSSGNTIYF.

The V and J genes are TRBV4-1 and TRBJ1-6; D possibly corresponds to TRBD1 (5 bases). The CDR3 covers 16 residues. The V end lost 4 bases, the J end lost 6 bases, and 16 bases lay between the germline ends. Germline-derived CDR1 and CDR2 are MGHRA and YSYEKL. CDR3 in DNA: TGCGCCAGCAGCCGAGGCCAAGGGACTGCTAATTCACCCCTCCACTTT. Its translation: CASSRGQGTANSPLHF.

This clone was recorded once. The rearrangement links TRBV7-9 to TRBJ1-5; D is unclear. The CDR3 is 12 residues long. CDR1 and CDR2 from the germline V gene are SEHNR and FQNEAQ (reference sequence). The V end was cut by 4 bases, the J end by 8 bases, with 9 bases between. The CDR3 coding sequence is TGTGCCAGCAGCTCCTTGTTAGAGCCCCAGCATTTT. Its protein is CASSSLLEPQHF.

This clone was recorded once. This rearrangement joins TRBV4-2 to TRBJ2-3, with 15 positions matching TRBD2. After removal of 2 bases from V and 2 bases from J, the junction contained 8 bases not matched to a gene. Germline lookup yields CDR1 LGHNA and CDR2 YNFKEQ. There are 19 residues in the CDR3. The CDR3 DNA follows: TGTGCCAGCAGCCAAACGGGACTAGCGGGAGGAGGTAACACAGATACGCAGTATTTT. Protein product: CASSQTGLAGGGNTDTQYF.

V is TRBV4-1 and J is TRBJ2-7; 8 positions agree with TRBD2. This CDR3 has 13 residues. CDR1 and CDR2 (germline): MGHRA, YSYEKL. After removal of 6 bases from V and 4 bases from J, the junction contained 5 bases not matched to a gene. The CDR3: CASRQSGRYEQYF. The CDR3 coding sequence is TGCGCCAGCAGACAAAGCGGGAGATACGAGCAGTACTTC.

The gene calls are TRBV5-1 and TRBJ2-1, with D hard to call. This CDR3 region has 13 residues. Germline CDR1 is SGHRS and CDR2 is YFSETQ. V was trimmed by 2 bases and J by 7 bases, leaving 10 bases between them. The CDR3 nucleotides are TGCGCCAGCAGCTTATCTCTCGGTAATGAGCAGTTCTTC. Translation: CASSLSLGNEQFF.

J is TRBJ1-4 and V is TRBV9; D gene unclear. V gave up 3 bases and J gave up 0 bases, with 6 bases separating them. Germline V lookup: CDR1 SGDLS, CDR2 YYNGEE. The CDR3 runs to 14 residues. The CDR3 DNA sequence: TGTGCCAGCAGCGCCACTTCAACTAATGAAAAACTGTTTTTT. Its protein product is CASSATSTNEKLFF.

This sequence joins TRBV9 and TRBJ2-7; TRBD2 matches 9 bases. V shed 5 bases and J 5 bases; nucleotides not matched to a gene: 5. Germline V gives CDR1 SGDLS, CDR2 YYNGEE. This CDR3 region has 13 residues. CDR3 coding DNA: TGTGCCAGCAGTGGTAGCGGGAGCCACGAGCAGTACTTC. Translating gives CASSGSGSHEQYF.

This clone was seen more than once but under ten times. V and J are TRBV7-9 and TRBJ2-7; 13 bases map to TRBD2. The CDR3 sequence is 19 residues long. The ends lost 4 bases at V and 3 bases at J; junction bases unmatched: 15. The germline gives CDR1 SEHNR, CDR2 FQNEAQ (reference sequence). CDR3 sequence (DNA): TGTGCCAGCAGCTCCTCATCCGGGACTAGCGGGATATCATTCTACGAGCAGTACTTC. Protein product: CASSSSSGTSGISFYEQYF.

V usage is TRBV4-2 and J usage is TRBJ2-3, with a possible D match to TRBD2 (6 bases). In germline, CDR1 is LGHNA, CDR2 YNFKEQ. V was shortened by 1 base and J by 5 bases, with 13 bases between the two germline ends. The CDR3 consists of 15 residues. CDR3 nucleotides: TGTGCCAGCAGCCAAGGAAGGGGAGGATTAGATACGCAGTATTTT. This codes for CASSQGRGGLDTQYF.

The chain carries TRBV4-1 and TRBJ2-1, with 8 bases that match TRBD1. CDR1 is MGHRA and CDR2 is YSYEKL in the germline V gene. CDR3 length: 15 amino acids. V lost 4 bases, J lost 5 bases, and 7 bases stayed unmatched. CDR3 protein: CASSRFAQGDNEQFF. The CDR3 bases are TGCGCCAGCAGCCGATTCGCACAGGGGGACAATGAGCAGTTCTTC.

The chain recombines TRBV7-9 with TRBJ2-7; the match to TRBD2 covers 9 bases. V shed 2 bases and J 2 bases; nucleotides not matched to a gene: 10. The CDR3 extends over 17 amino acids. Germline V CDR1 and CDR2: SEHNR, FQNEAQ (reference sequence). The CDR3 bases are TGTGCCAGCAGCTTACCCCTAGCGGGGACCCTAACCTACGAGCAGTACTTC. This encodes CASSLPLAGTLTYEQYF.